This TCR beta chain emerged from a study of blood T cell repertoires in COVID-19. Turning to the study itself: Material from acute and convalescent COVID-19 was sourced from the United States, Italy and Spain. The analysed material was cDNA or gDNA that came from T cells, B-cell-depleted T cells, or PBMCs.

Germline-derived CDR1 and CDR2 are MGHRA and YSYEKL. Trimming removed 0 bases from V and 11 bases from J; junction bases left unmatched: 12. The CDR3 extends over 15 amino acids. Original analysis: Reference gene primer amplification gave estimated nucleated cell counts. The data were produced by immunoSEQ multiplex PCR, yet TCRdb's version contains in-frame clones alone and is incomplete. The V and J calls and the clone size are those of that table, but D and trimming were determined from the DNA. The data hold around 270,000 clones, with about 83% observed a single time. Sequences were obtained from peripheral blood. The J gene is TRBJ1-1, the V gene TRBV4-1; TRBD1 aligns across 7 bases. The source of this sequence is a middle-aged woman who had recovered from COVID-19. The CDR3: CASSQEEARGSTAFF. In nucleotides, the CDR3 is TGCGCCAGCAGCCAAGAAGAGGCCAGGGGGTCGACGGCTTTCTTT.